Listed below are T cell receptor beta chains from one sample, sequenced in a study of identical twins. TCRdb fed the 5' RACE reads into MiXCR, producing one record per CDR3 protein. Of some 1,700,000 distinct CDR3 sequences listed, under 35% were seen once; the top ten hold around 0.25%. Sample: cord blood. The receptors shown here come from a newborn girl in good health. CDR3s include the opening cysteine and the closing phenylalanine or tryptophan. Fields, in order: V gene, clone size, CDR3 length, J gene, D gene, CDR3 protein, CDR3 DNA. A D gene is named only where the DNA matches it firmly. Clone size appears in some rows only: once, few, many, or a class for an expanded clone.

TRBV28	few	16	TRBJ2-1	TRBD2	CATSKTTGGLYNEQFF	TGTGCCACTTCAAAGACGACGGGAGGGTTATACAATGAGCAGTTCTTC
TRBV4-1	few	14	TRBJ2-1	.	CASRSPLSYNEQFF	TGCGCCAGCAGAAGCCCACTGAGCTACAATGAGCAGTTCTTC
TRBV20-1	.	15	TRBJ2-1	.	CSAWGALFSYNEQFF	TGCAGTGCTTGGGGGGCTCTTTTCTCCTACAATGAGCAGTTCTTC
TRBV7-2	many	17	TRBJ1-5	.	CASSHVDSAYSNQPQHF	TGTGCCAGCAGCCACGTAGACAGCGCCTATAGCAATCAGCCCCAGCATTTT
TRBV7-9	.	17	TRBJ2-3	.	CASSLVAQGHSTDTQYF	TGTGCCAGCAGCTTAGTAGCCCAGGGACACAGCACAGATACGCAGTATTTT
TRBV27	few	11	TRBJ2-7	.	CASIRGNEQYF	TGTGCCAGCATAAGGGGAAACGAGCAGTACTTC
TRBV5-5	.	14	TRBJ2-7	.	CASSLWTGVSEQYF	TGTGCCAGCAGCTTGTGGACTGGGGTTTCCGAGCAGTACTTC
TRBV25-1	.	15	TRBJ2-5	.	CASSEYRTRQETQYF	TGTGCCAGCAGTGAATACAGAACTAGGCAAGAGACCCAGTACTTC
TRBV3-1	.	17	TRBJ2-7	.	CASSQAQGHITSYEQYF	TGTGCCAGCAGCCAAGCCCAGGGACATATTACTAGCTACGAGCAGTACTTC
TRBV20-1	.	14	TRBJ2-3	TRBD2	CSPSGGGSTGTQYF	TGCAGTCCGTCCGGCGGGGGGTCTACGGGTACGCAGTATTTT
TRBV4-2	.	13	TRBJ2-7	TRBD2	CASRSLARHEQYF	TGTGCCAGCAGGTCACTAGCGAGGCACGAGCAGTACTTC
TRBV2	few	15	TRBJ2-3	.	CASTGDSGLTDTQYF	TGTGCCAGCACCGGGGACAGCGGGTTAACAGATACGCAGTATTTT
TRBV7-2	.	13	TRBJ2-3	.	CASSPFPLDTQYF	TGTGCCAGCAGCCCCTTCCCGCTGGATACGCAGTATTTT
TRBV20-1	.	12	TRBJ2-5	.	CSASLISRTQYF	TGCAGTGCTAGTTTGATCTCCAGGACCCAGTACTTC
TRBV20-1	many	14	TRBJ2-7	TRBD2	CSARRLAGVYEQYF	TGCAGTGCTAGACGGCTAGCGGGAGTCTACGAGCAGTACTTC
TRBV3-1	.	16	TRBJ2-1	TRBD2	CASSQSSGTYYNEQFF	TGTGCCAGCAGCCAGTCTAGCGGGACCTACTACAATGAGCAGTTCTTC
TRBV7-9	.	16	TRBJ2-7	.	CASNVWGLSSYNEQYF	TGTGCCAGCAACGTTTGGGGCTTGAGCTCCTACAATGAGCAGTACTTC
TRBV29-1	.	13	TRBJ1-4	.	CSAARDSNEKLFF	TGCAGCGCAGCTCGGGATTCTAATGAAAAACTGTTTTTT
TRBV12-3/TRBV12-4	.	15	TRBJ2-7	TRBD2	CASSHDGRAVDEQYF	TGTGCCAGCAGTCACGACGGGAGGGCCGTCGACGAGCAGTACTTC
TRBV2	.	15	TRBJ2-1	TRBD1	CAIGTGASPYNEQFF	TGTGCCATCGGGACAGGGGCCTCCCCCTACAATGAGCAGTTCTTC
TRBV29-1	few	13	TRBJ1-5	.	CSVGDPGDQPQHF	TGCAGCGTTGGGGACCCAGGGGATCAGCCCCAGCATTTT
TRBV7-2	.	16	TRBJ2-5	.	CASSLVNLGARETQYF	TGTGCCAGCAGCTTAGTGAACTTGGGAGCACGAGAGACCCAGTACTTC
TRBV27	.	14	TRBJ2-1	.	CASSPSRGLLEQFF	TGTGCCAGCAGTCCGTCGCGGGGCCTACTTGAGCAGTTCTTC
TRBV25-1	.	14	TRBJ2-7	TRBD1	CASSKGGLTYEQYF	TGTGCCAGCAGTAAAGGGGGCTTAACCTACGAGCAGTACTTC
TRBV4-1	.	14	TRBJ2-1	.	CASSPRSPSYEQFF	TGCGCCAGCAGCCCCCGGTCCCCCTCCTACGAGCAGTTCTTC
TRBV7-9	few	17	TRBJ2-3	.	CASSFPVIDFRADTQYF	TGTGCCAGCAGCTTCCCCGTTATCGATTTTCGGGCAGATACGCAGTATTTT
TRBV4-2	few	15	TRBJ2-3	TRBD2	CASSQEGTITDTQYF	TGTGCCAGCAGCCAAGAAGGGACTATCACAGATACGCAGTATTTT
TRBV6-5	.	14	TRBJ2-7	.	CASSYSDPSYEQYF	TGTGCCAGCAGTTACTCGGACCCCTCCTACGAGCAGTACTTC
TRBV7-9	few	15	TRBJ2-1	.	CASSLFEYEYNEQFF	TGTGCCAGCAGCCTATTCGAGTACGAGTACAATGAGCAGTTCTTC
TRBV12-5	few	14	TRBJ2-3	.	CASGLGTAVDTQYF	TGTGCTAGTGGTTTGGGGACAGCGGTGGATACGCAGTATTTT
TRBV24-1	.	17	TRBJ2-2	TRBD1	CATSDHHGQGVSGELFF	TGTGCCACCAGTGACCACCACGGACAGGGAGTATCCGGGGAGCTGTTTTTT
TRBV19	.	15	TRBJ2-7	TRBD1	CASSRTGGVYYEQYF	TGTGCCAGTAGTAGGACAGGGGGCGTCTACTACGAGCAGTACTTC
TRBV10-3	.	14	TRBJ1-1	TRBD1	CAIGGTGGDTEAFF	TGTGCCATCGGCGGGACAGGAGGGGACACTGAAGCTTTCTTT
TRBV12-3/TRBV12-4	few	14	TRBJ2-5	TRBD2	CASSRASGMETQYF	TGTGCCAGCAGTAGGGCTAGCGGGATGGAGACCCAGTACTTC
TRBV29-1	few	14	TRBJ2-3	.	CSVIRQGITDTQYF	TGCAGCGTTATCCGCCAGGGGATCACAGATACGCAGTATTTT
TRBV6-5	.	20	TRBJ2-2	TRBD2	CASSYSPLAGGRPDAGELFF	TGTGCCAGCAGTTATTCCCCCCTAGCGGGAGGGCGACCGGACGCCGGGGAGCTGTTTTTT
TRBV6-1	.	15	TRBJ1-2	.	CANSGPRGRGYGYTF	TGTGCCAACAGTGGGCCCAGGGGCCGCGGATATGGCTACACCTTC
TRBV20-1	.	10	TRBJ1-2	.	CSASKVGYTF	TGCAGTGCTAGTAAAGTTGGCTACACCTTC